The 17 T cell receptor beta chains presented below share a single source sample, sequenced in a study of T cell responses to AZD1222 COVID-19 vaccine. The data were produced by immunoSEQ multiplex PCR, yet TCRdb's version contains in-frame clones alone and is incomplete. This sample yields about 100,000 clones, of which more than 85% are seen a single time; 1% to 1.5% belongs to the top ten. The sample in question was peripheral blood, obtained on day 0 of AZD1222 vaccination. These receptors were collected from an adult in good health.

The chain couples TRBV29-1 to TRBJ1-3; TRBD1 matches at 10 bases. This CDR3 is built from 14 residues. CDR1 SQVTM and CDR2 ANQGSEA come from the germline V gene. V shed 4 bases and J 2 bases; nucleotides not matched to a gene: 2. This CDR3 is CSVAGTGAGNTIYF. In DNA form, the CDR3 reads TGCAGCGTTGCCGGGACAGGGGCTGGAAACACCATATATTTT.

V is TRBV2 and J is TRBJ1-1; weak D call: TRBD1 (6 bases). V gave up 7 bases and J gave up 0 bases, with 15 bases separating them. The CDR3 runs to 15 residues. Germline V lookup: CDR1 SNHLY, CDR2 FYNNEI. The CDR3 bases are TGTGCCAGCACCGGGGGGGCGCAAGTGAACACTGAAGCTTTCTTT. Protein product: CASTGGAQVNTEAFF.

The genes are TRBV6-1 and TRBJ2-7, with D hard to call. The CDR3 runs 14 residues. From germline, CDR1 is MNHNS and CDR2 SASEGT. Trimming pared 3 bases from V and 2 bases from J, leaving 11 bases between. CDR3 protein: CASSDVGRPYEQYF. DNA for the CDR3: TGTGCCAGCAGTGATGTAGGGCGCCCCTACGAGCAGTACTTC.

This rearrangement joins TRBV7-2 to TRBJ2-7, with 13 positions matching TRBD2. The CDR3 has 15 amino acids. J gave up 3 bases and V 4 bases, and 3 bases lay outside the gene matches. The germline V gene has CDR1 SGHTA and CDR2 FQGNSA. CDR3 residues: CASSSGLAGLYEQYF. The CDR3 region has the DNA TGTGCCAGCAGCTCGGGACTAGCGGGGCTCTACGAGCAGTACTTC.

In regard to this clone: Compared with germline, one end of the junction differs, possibly owing to a read error. The rearrangement links TRBV27 to TRBJ2-1, with 7 bases lining up with TRBD2. The germline V gene has CDR1 MNHEY and CDR2 SMNVEV (reference sequence). This CDR3 spans 10 amino acids. As DNA, the CDR3 is TGTTCCAGCGGGACCAAAAGCAGGTTCTTC. Translating it yields CSSGTKSRFF.

The chain carries TRBV19 and TRBJ1-1; D is undetermined. Per germline, CDR1 LNHDA and CDR2 SQIVND (reference sequence). CDR3 length equals 13 residues. Trimming shortened V by 3 bases and J by 6 bases, and 11 bases separated the two germline ends. The CDR3, as DNA: TGTGCCAGTAGTATCTATGACTCCCCTGAAGCTTTCTTT. It is translated as CASSIYDSPEAFF.

The J gene is TRBJ1-6, the V gene TRBV4-1, with 7 bases that match TRBD1. The CDR3 length is 15 residues. The V gene's germline CDR1 is MGHRA and CDR2 YSYEKL. V lost 2 bases, J lost 7 bases, and 5 bases stayed unmatched. CDR3 residues: CASSQLGQENSPLHF. CDR3 bases: TGCGCCAGCAGCCAACTAGGACAGGAAAATTCACCCCTCCACTTT.

The gene calls are TRBV10-3 and TRBJ1-4, with D perhaps TRBD1 (5 bases). Germline loops: CDR1 ENHRY, CDR2 SYGVKD. V was trimmed by 0 bases and J by 7 bases, leaving 12 bases between them. The CDR3 length is 15 residues. CDR3 loop: CAISESRVRGEKLFF. The CDR3 nucleotides read TGTGCCATCAGTGAGTCCAGGGTACGGGGTGAAAAACTGTTTTTT.

The CDR3 reads CASRRTGTPQETQYF. Here the CDR3 DNA reads TGTGCCAGCAGACGAACCGGGACACCTCAAGAGACCCAGTACTTC. The chain links TRBV6-5 to TRBJ2-5; tentative D call: TRBD1 (6 bases). There are 15 residues in the CDR3. The germline V gene encodes CDR1 MNHEY and CDR2 SVGAGI. V lost 6 bases and J 2 bases, leaving 16 bases between the germline ends.

There are a few counts of this clone. This chain links TRBV19 with TRBJ2-1; D is perhaps TRBD1 or TRBD2 (5 bases each). V was shortened by 7 bases and J by 4 bases, with 20 bases between the two germline ends. Germline V CDR1 and CDR2: LNHDA, SQIVND (reference sequence). This CDR3 comprises 16 residues. CDR3 residues: CASTRSGQGRYNEQFF. CDR3 bases: TGTGCCAGTACCCGATCGGGGCAGGGAAGGTACAATGAGCAGTTCTTC.

The chain couples TRBV30 to TRBJ2-5, with 8 bases fitting TRBD2. This CDR3 is 14 amino acids long. Germline trimming cut 5 bases from V and 1 base from J; bases unmatched to any gene: 6. Germline values: CDR1 GTSNPN, CDR2 SVGIG (reference sequence). The CDR3 loop reads CAWLSGALQETQYF. In nucleotides, the CDR3 is TGTGCCTGGCTTAGCGGGGCCCTCCAAGAGACCCAGTACTTC. Based on the CDR3 plus reference TRBV30 and TRBJ2-5, the full variable domain is SQTIHQWPATLVQPVGSPLSLECTVEGTSNPNLYWYRQAAGRGLQLLFYSVGIGQISSEVPQNLSASRPQDRQFILSSKKLLLSDSGFYLCAWLSGALQETQYFGPGTRLLVL.

This clone occurred once. The rearrangement links TRBV5-1 to TRBJ2-5, with 13 bases lining up with TRBD2. Germline loops: CDR1 SGHRS, CDR2 YFSETQ. The CDR3 has 15 amino acids. With V trimmed by 4 bases and J by 4 bases, 4 bases remained unmatched. The CDR3 region is CASSQGLAGRETQYF. CDR3 DNA: TGCGCCAGCAGCCAGGGACTAGCGGGAAGAGAGACCCAGTACTTC.

This clone was seen once. The chain uses TRBV2 and TRBJ2-5; tentatively, D is TRBD1 (6 bases). The CDR3 has 14 residues. Trimming took off 6 bases at V and 2 bases at J, with 13 bases between the two ends. Germline CDR1 and CDR2: SNHLY and FYNNEI. CDR3 sequence (DNA): TGTGCCAGCAGGGATAGGACAGCTCAAGAGACCCAGTACTTC. Its protein is CASRDRTAQETQYF.

The rearrangement uses TRBV9 and TRBJ1-1; D call uncertain. The V end was cut by 3 bases, the J end by 4 bases, with 10 bases between. The CDR3 runs to 13 residues. Per germline, CDR1 SGDLS and CDR2 YYNGEE. The CDR3 nucleotides are TGTGCCAGCAGCGACAACAGTGGCACTGAAGCTTTCTTT. It yields the protein CASSDNSGTEAFF.

The chain joins TRBV5-5 to TRBJ2-5, with 7 bases that match TRBD1. Germline V CDR1 and CDR2: SGHKS, YYEKEE (reference sequence). Losses at the gene ends were 2 bases for V and 4 bases for J; bases not matched to a gene: 11. The CDR3 is made up of 16 amino acids. The CDR3 nucleotides are TGTGCCAGCAGCTTTGCTGGACAGGTCCCCCGAGAGACCCAGTACTTC. Translating it yields CASSFAGQVPRETQYF.

The chain uses TRBV7-2 and TRBJ2-3; D unclear. The ends were cut back, 4 bases at V and 2 bases at J, with 4 bases in the middle. Germline loops: CDR1 SGHTA, CDR2 FQGNSA. This CDR3 is 12 amino acids long. The CDR3 DNA is TGTGCCAGCAGCTGGTACACAGATACGCAGTATTTT. Protein: CASSWYTDTQYF.

V gene TRBV5-1 combines with J gene TRBJ1-2; 7 bases are shared with TRBD1. V shed 4 bases, J shed 6 bases, and the junction held 9 bases outside the gene matches. The CDR3 has 14 amino acids. Germline CDR1 and CDR2: SGHRS and YFSETQ. Written as DNA, the CDR3 is TGCGCCAGCAGCCTCAGGGGGGGGGCGCATGGCTACACCTTC. Its translation is CASSLRGGAHGYTF.